This entry lists 10 T cell receptor beta chains sequenced from one sample in a study of blood T cell repertoires in COVID-19 (dated by TCRdb to the early 2020s). The library was produced with the immunoSEQ multiplex PCR assay. In TCRdb, the immuneACCESS table is reduced to in-frame sequences with V and J assigned. These tables do not hold every clone; where another copy was compared, an unresolved V gene accounts for under half, and the others remain unexplained. This sample holds about 82,000 clones; 80% were observed only once. The ten largest clones represent 12% of the sample. The sample was peripheral blood. The receptors shown here come from a woman between 40 and 50 years old with active or convalescent COVID-19.

This chain joins TRBV6-2 or TRBV6-3 and TRBJ1-2; no definite D call. Between the trimmed V and J ends, which lost 3 bases and 6 bases, there was a span of 8 bases. The germline gives CDR1 MNHEY, CDR2 SVGEGT. There are 12 residues in the CDR3. The CDR3 DNA reads as TGTGCCAGCAGTTATTCTGAGGATGGCTACACCTTC. It encodes CASSYSEDGYTF.

The CDR3 region is CASRRQDGYTF. The CDR3 region has the DNA TGTGCCAGCAGGCGACAGGACGGCTACACCTTC. This chain connects TRBV7-9 to TRBJ1-2; tentative D call: TRBD1 (6 bases). This CDR3 is 11 amino acids long. Trimming took 6 bases from V and 8 from J, leaving 10 bases between them. Germline CDR1 SEHNR, CDR2 FQNEAQ (reference sequence). Full variable domain (outside the CDR3, taken from reference TRBV7-9 and TRBJ1-2): DTGVSQNPRHKITKRGQNVTFRCDPISEHNRLYWYRQTLGQGPEFLTYFQNEAQLEKSRLLSDRFSAERPKGSFSTLEIQRTEQGDSAMYLCASRRQDGYTFGSGTRLTVV.

This clone was counted between two and nine times. The chain employs TRBV7-9 and TRBJ2-5; 9 bases align to TRBD2. Unmatched junction bases numbered 1, after V lost 2 bases and J lost 0 bases. This CDR3 contains 15 residues. Germline values: CDR1 SEHNR, CDR2 FQNEAQ (reference sequence). In nucleotides, the CDR3 is TGTGCCAGCAGCTTACGACTAGCGGACCAAGAGACCCAGTACTTC. Translating gives CASSLRLADQETQYF. Full variable domain (outside the CDR3, taken from reference TRBV7-9 and TRBJ2-5): DTGVSQNPRHKITKRGQNVTFRCDPISEHNRLYWYRQTLGQGPEFLTYFQNEAQLEKSRLLSDRFSAERPKGSFSTLEIQRTEQGDSAMYLCASSLRLADQETQYFGPGTRLLVL.

This chain links TRBV29-1 with TRBJ1-1; a weak D match, TRBD1 (5 bases). V lost 7 bases, J lost 0 bases, and 15 bases lay in between. CDR3 size: 14 residues. CDR1 SQVTM and CDR2 ANQGSEA come from the germline V gene. For the CDR3, the DNA is TGCAGCGCCACCGGGGGAGAAATGAACACTGAAGCTTTCTTT. Its translation: CSATGGEMNTEAFF.

This chain connects TRBV4-3 to TRBJ2-1; 8 bases line up with TRBD2. Germline V gene sequence: CDR1 LGHNA, CDR2 YSLEER. The V gene end was trimmed by 4 bases and the J gene end by 10 bases; junction bases not matched to a gene: 15. The CDR3 has 16 amino acids. CDR3 in amino acids: CASSPVGGAGVYEQFF. CDR3 DNA: TGCGCCAGCAGCCCCGTGGGGGGAGCGGGAGTTTACGAGCAGTTCTTC.

The genes are TRBV27 and TRBJ2-3; D gene unclear. The V end lost 8 bases, the J end lost 6 bases, and 15 bases lay between the germline ends. Germline CDR1 and CDR2: MNHEY and SMNVEV (reference sequence). This CDR3 region has 13 residues. CDR3 coding DNA: TGTGCCAGCTGTGGGCTGGGTATGGATACGCAGTATTTT. Its translation: CASCGLGMDTQYF.

CDR3 region: CASHEMSVGYTF. The CDR3 DNA is TGTGCCAGCCACGAAATGTCGGTGGGCTACACCTTC. This sequence joins TRBV28 and TRBJ1-2; D remains ambiguous. The germline V gene encodes CDR1 MDHEN and CDR2 SYDVKM. CDR3 length: 12 amino acids. With 8 bases removed from V and 8 bases from J, the gap between germline ends came to 15 bases.

The chain couples TRBV11-3 to TRBJ2-7; no reliable D call. Germline CDR1 SGHNT, CDR2 YENEEA. V lost 2 bases and J 5 bases, leaving 22 bases between the germline ends. CDR3 length equals 17 residues. The DNA for the CDR3 is TGTGCCAGCAGCTTATCAGGATGGTTCTATACTGACAACGAGCAGTACTTC. Its translation: CASSLSGWFYTDNEQYF.

The chain has TRBV7-2 and TRBJ2-7, with 7 bases identical to TRBD2. The CDR3 sequence is 14 residues long. The J segment lost 7 bases and the V segment lost 1 base, leaving 7 bases of the junction unmatched. Germline CDR1 and CDR2: SGHTA and FQGNSA. The CDR3 nucleotides read TGTGCCAGCAGCTTAGTGGGAGGGAGTGCTGAGCAGTACTTC. Its protein is CASSLVGGSAEQYF.

This clone was seen once. The junction does not match germline at one end; this may be a read error. The chain uses TRBV7-2 and TRBJ2-3; 11 bases are a match to TRBD2. This CDR3 region has 15 residues. Germline-derived CDR1 and CDR2 are SGHTA and FQGNSA. The CDR3, as DNA: TGTGCCAGCAGCCTAGCGGGAGGTTGGACAGATACGCAGTATTTT. Translation gives CASSLAGGWTDTQYF.